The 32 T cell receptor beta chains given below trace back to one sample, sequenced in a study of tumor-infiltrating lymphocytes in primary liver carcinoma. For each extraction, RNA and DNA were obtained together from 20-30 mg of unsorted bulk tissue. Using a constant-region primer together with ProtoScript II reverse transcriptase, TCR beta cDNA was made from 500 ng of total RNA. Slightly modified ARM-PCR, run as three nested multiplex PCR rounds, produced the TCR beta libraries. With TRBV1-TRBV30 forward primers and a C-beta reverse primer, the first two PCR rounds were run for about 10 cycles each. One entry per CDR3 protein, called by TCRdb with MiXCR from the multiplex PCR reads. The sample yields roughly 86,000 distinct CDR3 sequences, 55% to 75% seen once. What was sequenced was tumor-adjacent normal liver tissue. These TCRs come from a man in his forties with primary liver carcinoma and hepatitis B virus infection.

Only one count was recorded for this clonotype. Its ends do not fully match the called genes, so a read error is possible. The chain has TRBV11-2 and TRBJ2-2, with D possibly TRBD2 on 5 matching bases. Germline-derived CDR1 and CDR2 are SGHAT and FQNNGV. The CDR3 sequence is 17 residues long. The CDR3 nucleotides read TGTGCCAGCAGCTTAGGCTTTAGCCCACCCAACACCGGGGAGCAGTTTTTT. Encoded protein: CASSLGFSPPNTGEQFF.

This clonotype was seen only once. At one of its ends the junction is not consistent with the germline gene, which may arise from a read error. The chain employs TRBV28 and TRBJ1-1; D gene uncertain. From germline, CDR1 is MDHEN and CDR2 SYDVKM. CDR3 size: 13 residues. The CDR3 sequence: CVSSLNPRTEAFF. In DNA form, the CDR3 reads TGTGTCAGCAGTTTAAATCCGAGGACTGAAGCTTTCTTT.

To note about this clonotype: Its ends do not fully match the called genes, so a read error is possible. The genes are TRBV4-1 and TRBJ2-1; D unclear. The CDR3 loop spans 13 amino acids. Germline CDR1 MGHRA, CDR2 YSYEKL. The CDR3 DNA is TGCGCCAGCAGGCAAGCCCCACGGGATGAGCAGTTCTTC. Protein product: CASRQAPRDEQFF.

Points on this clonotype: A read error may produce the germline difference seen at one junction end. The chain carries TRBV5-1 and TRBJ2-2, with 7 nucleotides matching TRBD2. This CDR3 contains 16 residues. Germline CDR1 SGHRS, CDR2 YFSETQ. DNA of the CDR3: TGCGCTAGCAGCTTCTGCACTAGCGAGAACACCTGGGAGCTGTTTTTT. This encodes CASSFCTSENTWELFF.

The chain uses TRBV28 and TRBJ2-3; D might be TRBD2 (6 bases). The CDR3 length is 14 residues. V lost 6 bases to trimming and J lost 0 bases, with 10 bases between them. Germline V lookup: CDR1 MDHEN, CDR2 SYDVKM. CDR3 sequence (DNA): TGTGCCAGCAGGTCCGGGGGAAGCACAGATACGCAGTATTTT. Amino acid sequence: CASRSGGSTDTQYF. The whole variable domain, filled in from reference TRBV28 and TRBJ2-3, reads DVKVTQSSRYLVKRTGEKVFLECVQDMDHENMFWYRQDPGLGLRLIYFSYDVKMKEKGDIPEGYSVSREKKERFSLILESASTNQTSMYLCASRSGGSTDTQYFGPGTRLTVL.

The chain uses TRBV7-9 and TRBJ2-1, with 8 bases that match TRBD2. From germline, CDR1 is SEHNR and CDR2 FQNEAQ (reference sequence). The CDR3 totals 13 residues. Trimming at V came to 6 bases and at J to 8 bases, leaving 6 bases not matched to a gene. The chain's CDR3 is CASRAGGAYEQFF. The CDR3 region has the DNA TGTGCCAGCAGGGCGGGAGGCGCATATGAGCAGTTCTTC.

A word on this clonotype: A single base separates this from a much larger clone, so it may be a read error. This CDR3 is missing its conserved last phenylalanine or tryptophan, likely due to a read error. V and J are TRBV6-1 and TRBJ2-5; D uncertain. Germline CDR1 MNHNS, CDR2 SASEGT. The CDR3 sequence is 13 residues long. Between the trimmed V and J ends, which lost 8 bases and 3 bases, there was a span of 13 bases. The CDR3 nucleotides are TGTGCCAGCTCCAGAGGACCCGAAGAGACCCAGTACTTA. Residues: CASSRGPEETQYL.

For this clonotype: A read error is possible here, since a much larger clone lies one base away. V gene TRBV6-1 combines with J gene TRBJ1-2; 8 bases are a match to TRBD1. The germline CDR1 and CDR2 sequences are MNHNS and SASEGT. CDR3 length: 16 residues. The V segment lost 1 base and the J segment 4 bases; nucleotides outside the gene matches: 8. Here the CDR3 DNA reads TGTGCCAGCAGTGAAGGGACAGGGAATACCGCCTATGGCTACACCTTC. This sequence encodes CASSEGTGNTAYGYTF.

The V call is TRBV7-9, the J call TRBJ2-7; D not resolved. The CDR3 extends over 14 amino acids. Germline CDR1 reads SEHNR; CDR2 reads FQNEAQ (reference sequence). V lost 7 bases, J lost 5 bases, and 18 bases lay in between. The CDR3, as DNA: TGTGCCAGCATCCACCGCGGTGGTCGTGACGAGCAGTACTTC. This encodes CASIHRGGRDEQYF.

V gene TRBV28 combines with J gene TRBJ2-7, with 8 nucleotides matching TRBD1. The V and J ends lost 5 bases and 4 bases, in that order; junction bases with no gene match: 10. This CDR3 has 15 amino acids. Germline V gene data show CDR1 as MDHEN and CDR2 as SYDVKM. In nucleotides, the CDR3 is TGTGCCAGCAGTGCCGACCCGGGACAGGTATACGAGCAGTACTTC. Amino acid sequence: CASSADPGQVYEQYF.

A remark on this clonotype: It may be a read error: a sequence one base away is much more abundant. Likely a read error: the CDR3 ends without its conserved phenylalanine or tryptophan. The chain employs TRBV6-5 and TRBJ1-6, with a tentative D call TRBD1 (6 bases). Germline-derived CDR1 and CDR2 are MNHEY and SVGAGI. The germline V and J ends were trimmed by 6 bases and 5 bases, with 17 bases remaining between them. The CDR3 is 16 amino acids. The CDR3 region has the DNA TGTGCCAGCAGACTCGGACAGCGAAGAAATAATTCACCCCTCCACATT. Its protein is CASRLGQRRNNSPLHI.

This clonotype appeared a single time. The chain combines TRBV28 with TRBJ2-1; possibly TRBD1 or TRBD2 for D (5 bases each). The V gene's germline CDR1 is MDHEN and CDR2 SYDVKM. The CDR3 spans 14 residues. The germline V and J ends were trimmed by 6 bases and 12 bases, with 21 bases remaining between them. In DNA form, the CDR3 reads TGTGCCAGCAGCAAGCGTAGGGGACGGGATGGGCAGTTCTTC. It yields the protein CASSKRRGRDGQFF.

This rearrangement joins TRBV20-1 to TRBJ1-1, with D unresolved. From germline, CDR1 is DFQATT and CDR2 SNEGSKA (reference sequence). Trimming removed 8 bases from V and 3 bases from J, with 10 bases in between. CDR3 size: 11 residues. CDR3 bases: TGCAGTATCTACGGGGACACTGAAGCTTTCTTT. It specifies CSIYGDTEAFF.

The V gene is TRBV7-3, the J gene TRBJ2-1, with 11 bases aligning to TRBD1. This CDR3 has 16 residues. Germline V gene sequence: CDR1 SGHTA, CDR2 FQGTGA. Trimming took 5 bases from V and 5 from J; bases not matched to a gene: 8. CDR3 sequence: CASSRKGQGVNNEQFF. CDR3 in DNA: TGTGCCAGCAGCCGAAAGGGACAGGGGGTGAACAATGAGCAGTTCTTC.

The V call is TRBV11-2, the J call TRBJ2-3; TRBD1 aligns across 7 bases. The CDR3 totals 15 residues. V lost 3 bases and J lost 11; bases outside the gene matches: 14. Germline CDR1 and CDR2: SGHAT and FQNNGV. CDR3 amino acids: CASSFRDSRTVMQYF. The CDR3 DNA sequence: TGTGCCAGCAGCTTTCGGGACAGTCGCACAGTTATGCAGTATTTT.

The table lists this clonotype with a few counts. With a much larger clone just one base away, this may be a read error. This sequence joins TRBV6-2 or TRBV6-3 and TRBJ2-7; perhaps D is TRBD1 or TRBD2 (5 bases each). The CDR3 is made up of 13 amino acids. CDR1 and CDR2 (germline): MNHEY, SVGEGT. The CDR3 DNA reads TGTGTCAGCAATCCGGTCGGGGCGAGAGAGCAGTACTTC. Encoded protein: CVSNPVGAREQYF.

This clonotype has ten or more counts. The CDR3 nucleotides are TGTGCCAGCAGCCAGGGGACATCTAGTGAGCAGTTCTTC. Translating it yields CASSQGTSSEQFF. This chain links TRBV7-9 with TRBJ2-1; tentative D call: TRBD1 (6 bases). The CDR3 consists of 13 residues. The germline V and J ends were trimmed by 5 bases and 9 bases, with 14 bases remaining between them. Germline CDR1 and CDR2: SEHNR and FQNEAQ (reference sequence).

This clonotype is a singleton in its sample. The CDR3 nucleotides are TGTGCCAGCGTCTTAGACAGGGTGGGCGGTAATTCTGAAGCTTTCTTT. Encoded protein: CASVLDRVGGNSEAFF. This chain connects TRBV11-2 to TRBJ1-1, with 7 bases aligning to TRBD1. V was pared by 8 bases and J by 6 bases, with 18 bases of the junction left unmatched. Germline CDR1 reads SGHAT; CDR2 reads FQNNGV. The CDR3 spans 16 residues.

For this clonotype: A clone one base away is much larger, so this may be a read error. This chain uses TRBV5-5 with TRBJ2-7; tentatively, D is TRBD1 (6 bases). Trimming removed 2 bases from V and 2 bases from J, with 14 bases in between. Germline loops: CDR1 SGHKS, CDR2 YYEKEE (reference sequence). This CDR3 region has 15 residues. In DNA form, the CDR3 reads TGTGCCAGCAGCTTCGAGAGGGGGAGAGCCTACGAGCAGTACTTC. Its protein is CASSFERGRAYEQYF.

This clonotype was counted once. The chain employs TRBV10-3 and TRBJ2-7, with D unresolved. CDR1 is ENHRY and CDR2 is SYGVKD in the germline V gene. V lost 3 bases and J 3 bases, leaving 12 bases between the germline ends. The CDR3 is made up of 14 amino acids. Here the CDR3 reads CAISDLGASYEQYF. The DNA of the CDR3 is TGTGCCATCAGTGACCTGGGCGCCAGCTACGAGCAGTACTTC.

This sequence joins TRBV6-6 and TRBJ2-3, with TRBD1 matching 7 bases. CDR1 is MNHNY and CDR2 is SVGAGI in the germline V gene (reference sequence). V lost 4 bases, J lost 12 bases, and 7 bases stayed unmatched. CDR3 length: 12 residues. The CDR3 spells CASSSDRPTQYF. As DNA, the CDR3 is TGTGCCAGCAGTTCGGACAGGCCGACACAGTATTTT.

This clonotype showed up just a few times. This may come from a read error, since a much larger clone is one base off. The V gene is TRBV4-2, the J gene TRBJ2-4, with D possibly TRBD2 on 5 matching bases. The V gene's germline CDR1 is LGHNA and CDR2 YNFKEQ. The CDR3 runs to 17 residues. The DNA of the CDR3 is TGTGTCAGCAGCCCACTGCTAGCCGGGCCGGGCAAAAACATTCAGTACTTC. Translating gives CVSSPLLAGPGKNIQYF.

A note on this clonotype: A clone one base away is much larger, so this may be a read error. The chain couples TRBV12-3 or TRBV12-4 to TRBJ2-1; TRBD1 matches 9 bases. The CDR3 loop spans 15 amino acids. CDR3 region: CASSATGQGYNAQFF. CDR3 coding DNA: TGTGCCAGCAGTGCGACGGGACAGGGATACAATGCGCAGTTCTTC.

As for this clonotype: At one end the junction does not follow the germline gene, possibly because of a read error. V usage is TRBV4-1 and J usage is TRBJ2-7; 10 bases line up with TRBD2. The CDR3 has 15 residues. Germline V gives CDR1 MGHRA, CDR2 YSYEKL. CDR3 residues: CASSQAPSGSYGQYF. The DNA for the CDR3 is TGCGCCAGCAGCCAAGCTCCTAGCGGGAGCTACGGGCAGTACTTC.

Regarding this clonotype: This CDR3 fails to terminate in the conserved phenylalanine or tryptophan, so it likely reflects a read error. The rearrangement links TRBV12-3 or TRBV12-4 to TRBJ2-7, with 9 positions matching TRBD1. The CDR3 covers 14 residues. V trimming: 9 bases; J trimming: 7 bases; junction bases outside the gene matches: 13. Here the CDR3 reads CASSPRTGAGEQYS. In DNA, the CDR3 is TGTGCCAGTAGTCCCCGGACAGGGGCGGGGGAGCAGTACTCC.

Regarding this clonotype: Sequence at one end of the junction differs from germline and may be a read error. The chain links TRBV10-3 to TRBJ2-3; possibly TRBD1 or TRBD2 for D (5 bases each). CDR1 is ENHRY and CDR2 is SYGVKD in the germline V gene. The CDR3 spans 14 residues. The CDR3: CAISEDSMGDTQYF. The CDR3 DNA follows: TGTGCCATCAGTGAGGATAGCATGGGGGATACACAGTATTTT.

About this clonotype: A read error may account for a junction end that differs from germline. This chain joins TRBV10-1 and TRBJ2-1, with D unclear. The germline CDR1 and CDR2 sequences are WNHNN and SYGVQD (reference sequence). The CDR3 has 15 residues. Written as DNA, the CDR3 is TGCGCCAACAGTGAGTCGATTTATCCCCTCGATGAGCAGTTCTTT. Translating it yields CANSESIYPLDEQFF.

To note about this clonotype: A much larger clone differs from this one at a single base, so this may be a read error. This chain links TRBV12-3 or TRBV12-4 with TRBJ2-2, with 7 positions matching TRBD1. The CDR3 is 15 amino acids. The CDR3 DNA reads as TGTGCCAACAGTTTAGGGGCAGGGGGTACCGGGGAGCTGTTTTTT. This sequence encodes CANSLGAGGTGELFF.

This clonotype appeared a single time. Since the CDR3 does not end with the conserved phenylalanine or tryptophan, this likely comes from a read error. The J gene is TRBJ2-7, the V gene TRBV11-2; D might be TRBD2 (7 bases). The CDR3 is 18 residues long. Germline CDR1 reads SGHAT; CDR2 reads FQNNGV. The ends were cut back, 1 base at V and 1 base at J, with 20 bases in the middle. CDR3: CASSLVLQGGRLSYEQYL. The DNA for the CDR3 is TGTGCCAGCAGCTTAGTTCTACAGGGAGGGAGACTTTCCTACGAGCAGTACTTA.

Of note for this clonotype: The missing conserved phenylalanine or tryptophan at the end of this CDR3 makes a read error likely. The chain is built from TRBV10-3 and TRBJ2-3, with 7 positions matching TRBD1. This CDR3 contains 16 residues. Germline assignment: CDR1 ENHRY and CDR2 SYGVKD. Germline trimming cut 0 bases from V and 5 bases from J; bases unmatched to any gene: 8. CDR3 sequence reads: CAISESKGAIRDTQYL. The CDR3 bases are TGTGCCATCAGTGAGTCGAAGGGGGCCATCAGAGATACGCAGTATTTG.

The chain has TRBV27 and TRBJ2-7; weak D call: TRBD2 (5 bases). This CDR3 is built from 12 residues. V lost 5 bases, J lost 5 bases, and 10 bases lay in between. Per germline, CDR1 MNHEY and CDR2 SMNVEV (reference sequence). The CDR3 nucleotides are TGTGCCAGCAGTATAGTCGGGAACGAGCAGTACTTC. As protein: CASSIVGNEQYF.

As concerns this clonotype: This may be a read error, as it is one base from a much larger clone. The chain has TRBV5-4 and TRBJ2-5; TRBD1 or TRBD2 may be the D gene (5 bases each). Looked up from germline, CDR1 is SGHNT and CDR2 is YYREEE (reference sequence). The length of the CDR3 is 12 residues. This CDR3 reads CASSLSEGTKYF. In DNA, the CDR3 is TGTGCCAGCAGCTTATCCGAGGGGACCAAGTACTTC. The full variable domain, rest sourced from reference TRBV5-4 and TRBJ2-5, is ETGVTQSPTHLIKTRGQQVTLRCSSQSGHNTVSWYQQALGQGPQFIFQYYREEENGRGNFPPRFSGLQFPNYSSELNVNALELDDSALYLCASSLSEGTKYFGPGTRLLVL.